This T cell receptor (beta chain) emerged from a study of somatic mutations in cytotoxic T cells in rheumatoid arthritis. Study as a whole: Certain T-cell populations stained with V beta antibodies were FACS-sorted to nearly 100% purity, and V beta1+ cells were TCRB-sequenced.

The CDR3 length is 15 residues. Germline V gives CDR1 MNHEY, CDR2 SMNVEV (reference sequence). V lost 5 bases and J lost 9; bases outside the gene matches: 12. This clone was recorded only once. Its antigen remains unidentified. CD4+ and CD8+ cells were isolated by positive magnetic bead selection, with purity checked by flow cytometry. Notes on the study in general: In about an eighth of the roughly 65 patients, the largest CD8+ clone exceeded 20% of CD8+ cells. Between rheumatoid arthritis patients and age-matched healthy controls, CD8+ T-cell clonality showed no significant difference.

Using immunoSEQ multiplex PCR, the repertoire was profiled, and TCRdb retains in-frame clones only, with some absent. This repertoire shows 10,000 to 12,000 clones, around 84% found once; its top ten account for 9.5% to 13%. Sequenced: CD8+ T cells sorted from blood. The chain recombines TRBV27 with TRBJ2-3; 9 nucleotides agree with TRBD1. The clonotype comes from an adult with rheumatoid arthritis. As DNA, the CDR3 is TGTGCCAGCAGTGCCACCCCGGGACAGGGAATGACGCAGTATTTT. It encodes CASSATPGQGMTQYF.